This T cell receptor beta chain comes out of a study of blood T cell repertoires in COVID-19. On the study more broadly: There were acute and convalescent COVID-19 samples, and they came from the United States, Italy and Spain. T cells, B-cell-depleted T cells, or PBMCs supplied cDNA or gDNA.

How the authors handled the data: Amplification of reference gene primers provided the estimated nucleated cell counts. Sequencing used immunoSEQ multiplex PCR; TCRdb keeps in-frame clones, though not all of them. V, J and clone size were drawn from that table, and D and trimming were deduced from the DNA. The data contain some 64,000 clones, less than 85% of them seen just once; the ten biggest clones take up 15% to 20%. The germline V gene encodes CDR1 SGHTA and CDR2 FQGNSA. Trimming took 3 bases from V and 7 from J; bases not matched to a gene: 11. The CDR3 totals 18 residues. The chain carries TRBV7-2 and TRBJ2-1; TRBD2 aligns across 14 bases. Sequences were obtained from peripheral blood. This receptor was obtained from a man in his 60s with acute or convalescent COVID-19. The CDR3 reads CASSLEPGLAGDLNEQFF. The CDR3 DNA follows: TGTGCCAGCAGCTTGGAACCGGGACTAGCGGGAGACCTTAATGAGCAGTTCTTC.